Listed here are 18 T cell receptor beta chains from one sample, sequenced in a study of T-cell reconstitution after alpha-beta-depleted transplantation in children (dated by TCRdb to 2016 to 2018). What the treatment or condition label conveys for this sample: allogeneic hematopoietic cell transplantation with graft depleted of TCRalphabeta T cells and CD19 B cells. The receptor library was made with PCR. Reads for this sample came from an Illumina HiSeq 2500. To normalize quantification of the TCRbeta repertoire, the TCR libraries were built with molecular barcoding that relied on unique molecular identifiers. Starting from the raw public reads, TCRdb applied fastp trimming at Q25, assembled clones with MiXCR and retained in-frame beta chains. A single entry per CDR3 protein holds the most common genes and DNA from its merged rows. The sample records approximately 490,000 distinct CDR3 sequences, roughly a tenth of which are singletons. Approximately 2% of the sample comes from the top ten.

Sequenced material: PBMCs, taken before TCRalphabeta/CD19-depleted stem cell transplant. The receptors were gathered from a child aged 2-15 years with inherited bone marrow failure, due to receive a stem cell transplant.

This chain joins TRBV7-8 and TRBJ2-6, with 9 bases that match TRBD1. The trim removed 2 bases at V and 4 bases at J, leaving 6 bases unmatched. CDR1 and CDR2 from the germline V gene are SGHVS and FQNEAQ. There are 17 residues in the CDR3. The CDR3 here is CASSLKGQGSGANVLTF. DNA for the CDR3: TGTGCCAGCAGCTTAAAGGGACAGGGTTCCGGGGCCAACGTCCTGACTTTC.

This clonotype has a count of ten or more. J is TRBJ2-1 and V is TRBV20-1; D is unclear. V lost 0 bases and J lost 2, with 14 bases in between. The germline V gene has CDR1 DFQATT and CDR2 SNEGSKA (reference sequence). The CDR3 is made up of 16 amino acids. The CDR3 DNA is TGCAGTGCTAGAGACCGACGTCGCGGAACCTACAATGAGCAGTTCTTC. Its translation: CSARDRRRGTYNEQFF.

At least ten counts were recorded for this clonotype. The rearrangement links TRBV28 to TRBJ2-2; TRBD1 agrees at 7 bases. The J segment lost 5 bases and the V segment lost 3 bases, leaving 6 bases of the junction unmatched. Looked up from germline, CDR1 is MDHEN and CDR2 is SYDVKM. This CDR3 contains 15 residues. The CDR3: CASSFDAGGTGELFF. Here the CDR3 DNA reads TGTGCCAGCAGTTTTGATGCAGGGGGAACCGGGGAGCTGTTTTTT.

This clonotype was found many times. The rearrangement uses TRBV9 and TRBJ1-1; TRBD1 matches 7 bases. The ends lost 3 bases at V and 1 base at J; junction bases unmatched: 9. Germline assignment: CDR1 SGDLS and CDR2 YYNGEE. The CDR3 totals 16 residues. CDR3 sequence reads: CASSEAPRTGNTEAFF. In DNA form, the CDR3 reads TGTGCCAGCAGCGAGGCCCCCAGGACAGGGAACACTGAAGCTTTCTTT.

This clonotype has a count of ten or more. The chain carries TRBV27 and TRBJ2-1; D is uncertain. The CDR3 runs 14 residues. Per germline, CDR1 MNHEY and CDR2 SMNVEV (reference sequence). V lost 5 bases, J lost 8 bases, and 16 bases lay in between. CDR3 nucleotides: TGTGCCAGCAGTCCACACCCTTCGGGCTATGAGCAGTTCTTC. Its protein is CASSPHPSGYEQFF.

This clonotype was seen more than once but under ten times. V is TRBV6-1 and J is TRBJ2-4; D is uncertain. CDR3 length: 16 residues. CDR1 MNHNS and CDR2 SASEGT come from the germline V gene. V lost 11 bases and J 1 base, leaving 21 bases between the germline ends. The CDR3: CAEHRPSPHAKNIQYF. Here the CDR3 DNA reads TGTGCCGAGCACCGGCCCAGTCCCCATGCCAAAAACATTCAGTACTTC.

This clonotype was seen many times. The chain combines TRBV4-3 with TRBJ1-4; D is unresolved. Germline CDR1 LGHNA, CDR2 YSLEER. This CDR3 contains 15 residues. V dropped 0 bases and J dropped 5 bases, with 10 bases sitting between them. CDR3 DNA sequence: TGCGCCAGCAGCCAAGATTGGGTGAGGAATGAAAAACTGTTTTTT. Its protein product is CASSQDWVRNEKLFF.

Remarks on this clonotype: A read error is possible here, since a much larger clone lies one base away. Given the absence of the conserved phenylalanine or tryptophan at the CDR3 end, a read error is likely. The chain couples TRBV29-1 to TRBJ2-5, with 7 bases lining up with TRBD1. CDR3 size: 11 residues. The V segment lost 6 bases and the J segment 5 bases; nucleotides outside the gene matches: 3. Germline V gene sequence: CDR1 SQVTM, CDR2 ANQGSEA. The CDR3 region has the DNA TGCAGCGTGAACAGGGGTGAGACCCAGTACTCC. Translating it yields CSVNRGETQYS.

This clonotype was observed many times. This chain connects TRBV27 to TRBJ1-2; D gene ambiguous. The CDR3 contains 14 residues. Trimming removed 2 bases at V and 3 bases at J, with 10 bases between. From germline, CDR1 is MNHEY and CDR2 SMNVEV (reference sequence). CDR3 nucleotides: TGTGCCAGCAGTTTAAGTTGGACGGACTATGGCTACACCTTC. The encoded protein is CASSLSWTDYGYTF.

This clonotype was seen repeatedly, ten times or more. The V gene is TRBV7-6, the J gene TRBJ2-2; TRBD2 matches 7 bases. The CDR3 is 17 residues long. V trimming: 2 bases; J trimming: 6 bases; junction bases outside the gene matches: 12. CDR1 is SGHVS, CDR2 FNYEAQ, per germline. CDR3: CASSLSPAGPTAGELFF. In DNA form, the CDR3 reads TGTGCCAGCAGCTTATCTCCAGCGGGGCCAACGGCCGGGGAGCTGTTTTTT.

This clonotype was seen repeatedly, ten times or more. The chain joins TRBV4-2 to TRBJ2-7; 7 bases are shared with TRBD1. Germline V gives CDR1 LGHNA, CDR2 YNFKEQ. V was pared by 1 base and J by 1 base, with 1 base of the junction left unmatched. The CDR3 is 14 residues long. The CDR3 sequence: CASSQAGQSYEQYF. The CDR3 DNA reads TGTGCCAGCAGCCAAGCGGGACAGTCCTACGAGCAGTACTTC.

The chain recombines TRBV6-2 or TRBV6-3 with TRBJ2-3, with unresolved D. Deletions cut 0 bases from V and 7 bases from J, with 14 bases between. Germline lookup yields CDR1 MNHEY and CDR2 SVGEGT. CDR3 size: 15 residues. CDR3 nucleotides: TGTGCCAGCAGTTACTCGAAGCGCATCATCAATACGCAGTATTTT. Translated: CASSYSKRIINTQYF.

This clonotype was counted at least ten times. The V and J genes are TRBV20-1 and TRBJ2-7; 10 bases are a match to TRBD2. CDR1 and CDR2 from the germline V gene are DFQATT and SNEGSKA (reference sequence). CDR3 length equals 12 residues. V lost 7 bases, J lost 3 bases, and 3 bases stayed unmatched. The CDR3 here is CSGAGGLYEQYF. CDR3 DNA sequence: TGCAGTGGAGCGGGAGGGCTCTACGAGCAGTACTTC.

In its sample, this clonotype was seen many times. In DNA, the CDR3 is TGTGCCAGTAGTGTCGCTAGCGTTTCCTACAATGAGCAGTTCTTC. It translates to CASSVASVSYNEQFF. The chain links TRBV19 to TRBJ2-1; tentatively, D is TRBD2 (6 bases). The CDR3 is 15 amino acids. With 5 bases removed from V and 1 base from J, the gap between germline ends came to 12 bases. The V gene's germline CDR1 is LNHDA and CDR2 SQIVND (reference sequence). The whole variable domain, remainder taken from reference TRBV19 and TRBJ2-1, is DGGITQSPKYLFRKEGQNVTLSCEQNLNHDAMYWYRQDPGQGLRLIYYSQIVNDFQKGDIAEGYSVSREKKESFPLTVTSAQKNPTAFYLCASSVASVSYNEQFFGPGTRLTVL.

For this clonotype: This clone may be a read error of a much larger clone one base away. The gene calls are TRBV12-3 or TRBV12-4 and TRBJ2-7; D ambiguous. The length of the CDR3 is 13 residues. The CDR3 protein is CASGLSNLGEQYF. CDR3 sequence (DNA): TGTGCCAGCGGTTTATCGAATCTGGGGGAGCAGTACTTC.

This chain links TRBV20-1 with TRBJ2-7; 8 nucleotides agree with TRBD1. In germline, CDR1 is DFQATT, CDR2 SNEGSKA (reference sequence). Losses at the gene ends were 6 bases for V and 7 bases for J; bases not matched to a gene: 11. There are 13 residues in the CDR3. The CDR3 loop is CSAETDRVGEQYF. CDR3 nucleotide sequence: TGCAGTGCAGAGACGGACAGGGTGGGAGAGCAGTACTTC.

This clonotype was observed many times. The chain recombines TRBV30 with TRBJ1-1; D is perhaps TRBD1 (5 bases). Looked up from germline, CDR1 is GTSNPN and CDR2 is SVGIG (reference sequence). Deletions cut 2 bases from V and 6 bases from J, with 19 bases between. This CDR3 has 15 amino acids. The CDR3 DNA is TGTGCCTGGAGTTTCCGGAGGGGAGCGGGCGCTGAAGCTTTCTTT. Translating gives CAWSFRRGAGAEAFF.

This chain joins TRBV19 and TRBJ1-5; no clear D gene. Trimming stripped 7 bases from V and 0 bases from J, with 10 bases between. This CDR3 has 14 residues. CDR1 and CDR2 (germline): LNHDA, SQIVND (reference sequence). DNA of the CDR3: TGTGCCAGTACGGACGAGTATAGCAATCAGCCCCAGCATTTT. Encoded protein: CASTDEYSNQPQHF. The entire variable domain, with the rest obtained from reference TRBV19 and TRBJ1-5, is as follows: DGGITQSPKYLFRKEGQNVTLSCEQNLNHDAMYWYRQDPGQGLRLIYYSQIVNDFQKGDIAEGYSVSREKKESFPLTVTSAQKNPTAFYLCASTDEYSNQPQHFGDGTRLSIL.